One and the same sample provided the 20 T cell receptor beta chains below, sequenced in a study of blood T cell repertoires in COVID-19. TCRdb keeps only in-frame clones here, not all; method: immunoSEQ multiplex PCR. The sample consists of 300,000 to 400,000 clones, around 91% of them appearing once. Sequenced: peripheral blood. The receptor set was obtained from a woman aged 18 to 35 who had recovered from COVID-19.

This chain's CDR3 is CAWGMGQGSYNEQFF. CDR3 nucleotide sequence: TGTGCCTGGGGGATGGGGCAGGGGTCCTACAATGAGCAGTTCTTC. The chain has TRBV30 and TRBJ2-1; the D gene is possibly TRBD1 (6 bases). CDR1 and CDR2 (germline): GTSNPN, SVGIG (reference sequence). Trimming pared 5 bases from V and 1 base from J, leaving 15 bases between. This CDR3 spans 15 amino acids.

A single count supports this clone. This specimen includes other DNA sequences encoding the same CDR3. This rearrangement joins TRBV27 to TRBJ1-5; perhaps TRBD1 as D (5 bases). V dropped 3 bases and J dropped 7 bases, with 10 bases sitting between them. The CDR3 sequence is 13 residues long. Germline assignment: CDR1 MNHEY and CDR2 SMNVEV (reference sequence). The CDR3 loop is CASSLTVLQPQHF. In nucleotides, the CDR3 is TGTGCCAGCAGTTTGACAGTACTCCAGCCCCAGCATTTT.

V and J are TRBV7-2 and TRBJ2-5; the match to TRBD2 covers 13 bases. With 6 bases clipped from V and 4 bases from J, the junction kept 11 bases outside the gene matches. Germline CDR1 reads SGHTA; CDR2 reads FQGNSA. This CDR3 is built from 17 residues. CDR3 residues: CASRRTSGSFGGETQYF. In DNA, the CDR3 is TGTGCCAGCAGGAGGACTAGCGGGAGTTTCGGCGGAGAGACCCAGTACTTC.

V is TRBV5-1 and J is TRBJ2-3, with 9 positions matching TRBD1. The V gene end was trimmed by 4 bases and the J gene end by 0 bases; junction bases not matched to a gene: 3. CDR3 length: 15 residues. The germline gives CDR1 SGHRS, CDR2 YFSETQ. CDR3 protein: CASSHGQGSTDTQYF. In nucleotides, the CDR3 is TGCGCCAGCAGCCATGGACAGGGGAGCACAGATACGCAGTATTTT. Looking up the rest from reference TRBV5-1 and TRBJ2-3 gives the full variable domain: KAGVTQTPRYLIKTRGQQVTLSCSPISGHRSVSWYQQTPGQGLQFLFEYFSETQRNKGNFPGRFSGRQFSNSRSEMNVSTLELGDSALYLCASSHGQGSTDTQYFGPGTRLTVL.

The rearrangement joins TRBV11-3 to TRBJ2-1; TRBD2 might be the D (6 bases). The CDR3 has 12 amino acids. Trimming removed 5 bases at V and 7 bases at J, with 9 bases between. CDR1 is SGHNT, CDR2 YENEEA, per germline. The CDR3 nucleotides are TGTGCCAGCAGCACGACTAGGAATGAGCAGTTCTTC. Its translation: CASSTTRNEQFF.

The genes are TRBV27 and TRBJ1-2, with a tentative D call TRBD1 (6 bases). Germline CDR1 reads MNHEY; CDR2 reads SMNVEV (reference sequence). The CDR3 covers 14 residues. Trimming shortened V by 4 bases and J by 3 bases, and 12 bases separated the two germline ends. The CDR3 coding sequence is TGTGCCAGCAGTTACAGGGAGGGGGACTATGGCTACACCTTC. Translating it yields CASSYREGDYGYTF.

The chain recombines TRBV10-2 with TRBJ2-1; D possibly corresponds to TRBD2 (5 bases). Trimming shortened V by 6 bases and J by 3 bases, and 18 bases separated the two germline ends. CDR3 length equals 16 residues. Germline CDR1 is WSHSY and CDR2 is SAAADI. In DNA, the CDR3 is TGCGCCAGCAGCGTGGGATCAGGAGGTTACTACAATGAGCAGTTCTTC. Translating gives CASSVGSGGYYNEQFF.

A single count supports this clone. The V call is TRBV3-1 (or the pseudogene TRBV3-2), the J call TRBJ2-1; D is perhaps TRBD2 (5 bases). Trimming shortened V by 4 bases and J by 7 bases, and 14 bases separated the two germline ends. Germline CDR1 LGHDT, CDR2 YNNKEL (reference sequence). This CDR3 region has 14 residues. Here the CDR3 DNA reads TGTGCCAGCAGCCTAACGGGAACTTCGAATGAGCAGTTCTTC. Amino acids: CASSLTGTSNEQFF.

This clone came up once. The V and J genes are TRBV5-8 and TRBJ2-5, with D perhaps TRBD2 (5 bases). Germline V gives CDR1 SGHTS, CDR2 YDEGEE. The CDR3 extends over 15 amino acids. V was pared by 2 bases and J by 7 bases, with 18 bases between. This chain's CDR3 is CASSLTGTILGTQYF. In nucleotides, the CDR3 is TGTGCCAGCAGCTTAACGGGAACCATCTTAGGGACCCAGTACTTC.

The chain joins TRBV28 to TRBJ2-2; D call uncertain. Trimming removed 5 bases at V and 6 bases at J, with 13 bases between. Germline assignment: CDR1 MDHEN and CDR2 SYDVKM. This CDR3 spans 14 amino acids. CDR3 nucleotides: TGTGCCAGCAGTAGAAATGAGGCCCCCGGGGAGCTGTTTTTT. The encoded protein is CASSRNEAPGELFF.

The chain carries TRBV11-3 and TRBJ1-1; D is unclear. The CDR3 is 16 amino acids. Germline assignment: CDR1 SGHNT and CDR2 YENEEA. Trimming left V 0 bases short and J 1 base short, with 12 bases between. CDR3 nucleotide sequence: TGTGCCAGCAGCTTAGATAAGAGACTTAGGAACACTGAAGCTTTCTTT. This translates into CASSLDKRLRNTEAFF.

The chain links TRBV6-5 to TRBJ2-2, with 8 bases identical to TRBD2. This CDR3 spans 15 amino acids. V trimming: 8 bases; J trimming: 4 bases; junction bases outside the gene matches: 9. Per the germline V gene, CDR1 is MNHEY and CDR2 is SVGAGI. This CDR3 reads CASRTGGRGTGELFF. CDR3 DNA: TGTGCCAGCCGCACGGGGGGGAGAGGCACCGGGGAGCTGTTTTTT.

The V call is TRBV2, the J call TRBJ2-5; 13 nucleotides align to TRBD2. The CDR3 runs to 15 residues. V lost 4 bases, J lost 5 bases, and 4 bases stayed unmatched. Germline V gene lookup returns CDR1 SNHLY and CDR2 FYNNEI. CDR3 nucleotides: TGTGCCAGCAGTGCCGGGACTAGCGGGAAGGAGACCCAGTACTTC. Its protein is CASSAGTSGKETQYF.

CDR3 residues: CASSLRSSYNEQFF. The CDR3 nucleotides are TGTGCCAGCAGCTTACGGAGCTCCTACAATGAGCAGTTCTTC. The rearrangement joins TRBV11-2 to TRBJ2-1; D unclear. V lost 2 bases and J lost 0, with 5 bases in between. The CDR3 extends over 14 amino acids. Germline-derived CDR1 and CDR2 are SGHAT and FQNNGV.

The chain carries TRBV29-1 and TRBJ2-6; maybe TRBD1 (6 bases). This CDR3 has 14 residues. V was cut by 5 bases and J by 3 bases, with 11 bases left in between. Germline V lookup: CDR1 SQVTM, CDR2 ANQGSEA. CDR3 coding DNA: TGCAGCGTTCCCAACAGGGTTGGGGCCAACGTCCTGACTTTC. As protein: CSVPNRVGANVLTF.

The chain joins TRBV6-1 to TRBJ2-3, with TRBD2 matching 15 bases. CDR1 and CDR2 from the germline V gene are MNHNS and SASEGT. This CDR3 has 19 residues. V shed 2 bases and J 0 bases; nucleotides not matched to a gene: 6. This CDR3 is CASSEPGLAGGPSTDTQYF. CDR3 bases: TGTGCCAGCAGTGAACCTGGACTAGCGGGAGGGCCGAGCACAGATACGCAGTATTTT.

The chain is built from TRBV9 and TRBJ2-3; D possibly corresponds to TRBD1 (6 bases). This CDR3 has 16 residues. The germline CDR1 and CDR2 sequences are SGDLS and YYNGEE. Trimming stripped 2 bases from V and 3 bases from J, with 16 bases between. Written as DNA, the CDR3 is TGTGCCAGCAGCGTTACAGGACAGCCGGTAACAGATACGCAGTATTTT. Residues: CASSVTGQPVTDTQYF.

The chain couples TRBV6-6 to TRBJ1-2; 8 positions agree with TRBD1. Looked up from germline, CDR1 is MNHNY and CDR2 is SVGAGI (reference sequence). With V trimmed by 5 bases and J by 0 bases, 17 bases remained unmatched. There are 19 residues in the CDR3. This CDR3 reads CASSQRGDRGGGANYGYTF. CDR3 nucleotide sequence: TGTGCCAGCAGTCAAAGGGGAGACAGGGGAGGGGGAGCTAACTATGGCTACACCTTC.

CDR3 DNA sequence: TGCGCCAGCAGATACGGGACAGGGCGATATGGCTACACCTTC. Its translation is CASRYGTGRYGYTF. The J gene is TRBJ1-2, the V gene TRBV23-1, with 9 bases fitting TRBD1. TRBV23-1 is identified as an open reading frame with a role that is uncertain. This CDR3 is 14 amino acids long. Trimming cost V 6 bases and J 5 bases; bases outside gene matches: 7.

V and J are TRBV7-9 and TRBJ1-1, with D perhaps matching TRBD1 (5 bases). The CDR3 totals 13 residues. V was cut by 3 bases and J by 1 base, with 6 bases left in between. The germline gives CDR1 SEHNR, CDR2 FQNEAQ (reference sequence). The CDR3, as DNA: TGTGCCAGCAGCTTTCAGGGGAACACTGAAGCTTTCTTT. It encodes CASSFQGNTEAFF.